The next 29 T cell receptor beta chains were all read from a single sample in a study of blood T cell repertoires in COVID-19. Repertoires were generated with immunoSEQ multiplex PCR, while TCRdb's copy carries only in-frame clones and drops some. The sample lists about 230,000 clones, just under 90% occurring once. The sample consisted of peripheral blood. The source of these receptors is a man aged 30 to 45 with COVID-19, enrolled during active disease.

This clone has a single count. This chain uses TRBV27 with TRBJ2-5; possibly TRBD2 for D (6 bases). The germline CDR1 and CDR2 sequences are MNHEY and SMNVEV (reference sequence). V gave up 3 bases and J gave up 1 base, with 15 bases separating them. The CDR3 has 16 residues. The CDR3 nucleotides are TGTGCCAGCAGTTTTTTGGGACTGAACCTCCAAGAGACCCAGTACTTC. This encodes CASSFLGLNLQETQYF.

The CDR3: CASSSRNTEAFF. Written as DNA, the CDR3 is TGTGCCAGCAGCTCCCGGAACACTGAAGCTTTCTTT. The J gene is TRBJ1-1, the V gene TRBV13; D is unclear. This CDR3 spans 12 amino acids. V was clipped by 4 bases and J by 1 base, with 4 bases between them. Germline CDR1 and CDR2: PRHDT and FYEKMQ (reference sequence).

The chain links TRBV7-2 to TRBJ2-3, with 11 bases lining up with TRBD2. Germline CDR1 reads SGHTA; CDR2 reads FQGNSA. The CDR3 contains 15 residues. The J segment lost 2 bases and the V segment lost 4 bases, leaving 2 bases of the junction unmatched. This CDR3 is CASSSLAGATDTQYF. DNA of the CDR3: TGTGCCAGCAGCTCACTAGCGGGGGCCACAGATACGCAGTATTTT.

The chain combines TRBV19 with TRBJ1-3, with D possibly matching TRBD1 (6 bases). Per germline, CDR1 LNHDA and CDR2 SQIVND (reference sequence). The CDR3 length is 14 residues. V lost 8 bases and J lost 2, with 13 bases in between. The CDR3: CASDDEGAGNTIYF. In nucleotides, the CDR3 is TGTGCCAGTGATGACGAGGGGGCTGGAAACACCATATATTTT.

This CDR3 is CASICPGSTDTQYF. Here the CDR3 DNA reads TGTGCCAGCATTTGTCCGGGAAGCACAGATACGCAGTATTTT. V gene TRBV9 combines with J gene TRBJ2-3; D perhaps matches TRBD2 (5 bases). The CDR3 is 14 residues long. The V gene's germline CDR1 is SGDLS and CDR2 YYNGEE. The V gene lost 6 bases and the J gene lost 0 bases, with 11 bases spanning the gap.

The chain links TRBV7-9 to TRBJ2-7, with 7 bases matching TRBD1. V dropped 6 bases and J dropped 2; count of bases not matched to a gene: 10. CDR1 is SEHNR, CDR2 FQNEAQ, per germline (reference sequence). CDR3 length equals 15 residues. The CDR3 sequence is CASSPWQGDTYEQYF. The CDR3 nucleotides are TGTGCCAGCAGTCCCTGGCAGGGGGATACCTACGAGCAGTACTTC.

The rearrangement joins TRBV7-9 to TRBJ1-6; 8 nucleotides align to TRBD1. The J segment lost 6 bases and the V segment lost 5 bases, leaving 3 bases of the junction unmatched. CDR3 length: 14 residues. Germline CDR1 is SEHNR and CDR2 is FQNEAQ (reference sequence). CDR3 in DNA: TGTGCCAGCAGCACAGGGGGTTTTAATTCACCCCTCCACTTT. The encoded protein is CASSTGGFNSPLHF. Full variable domain (rest looked up from reference TRBV7-9 and TRBJ1-6): DTGVSQNPRHKITKRGQNVTFRCDPISEHNRLYWYRQTLGQGPEFLTYFQNEAQLEKSRLLSDRFSAERPKGSFSTLEIQRTEQGDSAMYLCASSTGGFNSPLHFGNGTRLTVT.

The rearrangement links TRBV7-9 to TRBJ1-4; no reliable D call. Germline V gene sequence: CDR1 SEHNR, CDR2 FQNEAQ (reference sequence). Trimming took off 3 bases at V and 4 bases at J, with 9 bases between the two ends. The CDR3 spans 14 residues. The CDR3 region is CASSFSGVNEKLFF. CDR3 DNA: TGTGCCAGCAGCTTTAGCGGGGTTAATGAAAAACTGTTTTTT.

The chain recombines TRBV6-5 with TRBJ1-6, with 7 bases fitting TRBD1. CDR3 length equals 16 residues. The J segment lost 7 bases and the V segment lost 2 bases, leaving 8 bases of the junction unmatched. Germline assignment: CDR1 MNHEY and CDR2 SVGAGI. The CDR3: CASSYRGGGGNSPLHF. CDR3 coding DNA: TGTGCCAGCAGTTACCGAGGAGGAGGGGGCAATTCACCCCTCCACTTT.

The genes are TRBV28 and TRBJ2-2; 7 bases line up with TRBD1. V was pared by 5 bases and J by 0 bases, with 6 bases of the junction left unmatched. Looked up from germline, CDR1 is MDHEN and CDR2 is SYDVKM. This CDR3 has 16 amino acids. The CDR3: CASSQRGQTNTGELFF. The CDR3 region has the DNA TGTGCCAGCAGTCAAAGGGGACAGACGAACACCGGGGAGCTGTTTTTT.

J is TRBJ1-5 and V is TRBV4-1; TRBD1 aligns across 8 bases. After removal of 4 bases from V and 2 bases from J, the junction contained 7 bases not matched to a gene. Germline V lookup: CDR1 MGHRA, CDR2 YSYEKL. The CDR3 has 16 residues. In nucleotides, the CDR3 is TGCGCCAGCAGCCCGGACTCACAGGGGGGCAATCAGCCCCAGCATTTT. This encodes CASSPDSQGGNQPQHF.

The rearrangement links TRBV14 to TRBJ2-7; D is unresolved. Germline lookup yields CDR1 SGHDN and CDR2 FVKESK. V gave up 1 base and J gave up 4 bases, with 17 bases separating them. There are 16 residues in the CDR3. CDR3 coding DNA: TGTGCCAGCAGCCAAGGCTCGGGTTACCCCACTTACGAGCAGTACTTC. Its translation is CASSQGSGYPTYEQYF.

CDR3 protein: CASSKRTGQEGYTF. CDR3 bases: TGTGCCAGCAGTAAACGGACAGGGCAGGAAGGCTACACCTTC. V and J are TRBV6-5 and TRBJ1-2; 8 bases match TRBD1. Germline CDR1 reads MNHEY; CDR2 reads SVGAGI. V trimming: 5 bases; J trimming: 8 bases; junction bases outside the gene matches: 10. CDR3 length: 14 residues.

The chain joins TRBV2 to TRBJ1-1, with 7 bases fitting TRBD1. V lost 7 bases to trimming and J lost 13 bases; unmatched junction nucleotides: 9. The CDR3 has 11 residues. Germline CDR1 is SNHLY and CDR2 is FYNNEI. CDR3 nucleotide sequence: TGTGCCAGCAACCGTAGGGGGCGGGTTTTCTTT. Protein: CASNRRGRVFF. Variable domain in full (rest from reference TRBV2 and TRBJ1-1): EPEVTQTPSHQVTQMGQEVILRCVPISNHLYFYWYRQILGQKVEFLVSFYNNEISEKSEIFDDQFSVERPDGSNFTLKIRSTKLEDSAMYFCASNRRGRVFFGQGTRLTVV.

Only a few counts were recorded for this clone. This sequence joins TRBV4-2 and TRBJ1-1, with 9 bases identical to TRBD1. Looked up from germline, CDR1 is LGHNA and CDR2 is YNFKEQ. J gave up 3 bases and V 0 bases, and 11 bases lay outside the gene matches. The CDR3 is made up of 18 amino acids. CDR3 nucleotide sequence: TGTGCCAGCAGCCAAGACCGTCCCGGGACAGGGTTGGACACTGAAGCTTTCTTT. Amino acids: CASSQDRPGTGLDTEAFF.

This chain uses TRBV2 with TRBJ1-5, with 7 nucleotides matching TRBD1. The CDR3 runs 15 residues. CDR1 and CDR2 (germline): SNHLY, FYNNEI. Trimming took 0 bases from V and 5 from J; bases not matched to a gene: 4. Here the CDR3 reads CASSEATGKDQPQHF. The CDR3 nucleotides read TGTGCCAGCAGTGAAGCGACAGGGAAGGATCAGCCCCAGCATTTT.

The genes are TRBV4-3 and TRBJ1-6; maybe TRBD1 (5 bases). The V gene lost 1 base and the J gene lost 3 bases, with 16 bases spanning the gap. CDR1 is LGHNA, CDR2 YSLEER, per germline. The CDR3 contains 18 residues. In DNA form, the CDR3 reads TGCGCCAGCAGCCAAGTGGTGCCGGGGGGGGACTATAATTCACCCCTCCACTTT. Protein: CASSQVVPGGDYNSPLHF.

This clone was observed a single time. DNA for the CDR3: TGTGCCAGCACCCCCCTCGGACAGAATTCACCCCTCCACTTT. Its protein is CASTPLGQNSPLHF. The rearrangement uses TRBV3-1 (or the pseudogene TRBV3-2) and TRBJ1-6; TRBD1 is a possible D gene (6 bases). V was cut by 7 bases and J by 7 bases, with 14 bases left in between. Germline V gives CDR1 LGHDT, CDR2 YNNKEL (reference sequence). The CDR3 consists of 14 residues.

This chain connects TRBV18 to TRBJ2-3; 7 nucleotides match TRBD2. CDR3 size: 14 residues. Per the germline V gene, CDR1 is KGHSH and CDR2 is LQKENI. V gave up 4 bases and J gave up 6 bases; unmatched junction bases: 7. CDR3 amino acids: CASSLRLAGDTQYF. CDR3 nucleotides: TGTGCCAGCTCACTGAGGTTAGCGGGCGATACGCAGTATTTT.

The chain employs TRBV11-2 and TRBJ2-1; possibly TRBD2 for D (7 bases). V dropped 5 bases and J dropped 2 bases, with 25 bases sitting between them. CDR1 is SGHAT and CDR2 is FQNNGV in the germline V gene. This CDR3 contains 19 residues. CDR3 coding DNA: TGTGCCAGCAGCCTTCTCCGGGGGCGGAGCGGGATCCCCTACAATGAGCAGTTCTTC. Protein: CASSLLRGRSGIPYNEQFF.

V gene TRBV12-3 or TRBV12-4 combines with J gene TRBJ1-2; maybe TRBD1 (6 bases). The CDR3 totals 12 residues. Trimming removed 8 bases at V and 2 bases at J, with 9 bases between. Written as DNA, the CDR3 is TGTGCCAGCCAGGACAGAAACTATGGCTACACCTTC. The encoded protein is CASQDRNYGYTF.

The V gene is TRBV7-9, the J gene TRBJ2-5; 9 bases map to TRBD1. Germline CDR1 and CDR2: SEHNR and FQNEAQ (reference sequence). The CDR3 contains 16 residues. The V and J ends lost 8 bases and 5 bases, in that order; junction bases with no gene match: 15. CDR3 DNA sequence: TGTGCCAGCGGATTCCCGGACAGGGGCTCGGGGGAGACCCAGTACTTC. It translates to CASGFPDRGSGETQYF.

This rearrangement joins TRBV6-5 to TRBJ2-1; 7 bases line up with TRBD2. CDR3 length equals 12 residues. With V trimmed by 6 bases and J by 9 bases, 5 bases remained unmatched. The germline CDR1 and CDR2 sequences are MNHEY and SVGAGI. The CDR3 nucleotides read TGTGCCAGCAGCCCATGGGGGGGTGAGCAGTTCTTC. Its translation is CASSPWGGEQFF.

The rearrangement uses TRBV24-1 and TRBJ2-3; TRBD1 matches at 7 bases. The CDR3 sequence is 15 residues long. Germline CDR1 is KGHDR and CDR2 is SFDVKD. After removal of 4 bases from V and 3 bases from J, the junction contained 6 bases not matched to a gene. In nucleotides, the CDR3 is TGTGCCACCAGTGAGCGACAGGGTGAAACAGATACGCAGTATTTT. Amino acid sequence: CATSERQGETDTQYF.

The chain recombines TRBV5-4 with TRBJ1-3; TRBD1 might be the D (6 bases). Looked up from germline, CDR1 is SGHNT and CDR2 is YYREEE (reference sequence). Deletions cut 0 bases from V and 4 bases from J, with 11 bases between. The length of the CDR3 is 15 residues. CDR3 protein: CASSLGRGHGNTIYF. The CDR3 nucleotides are TGTGCCAGCAGCTTGGGCAGGGGCCACGGAAACACCATATATTTT.

J is TRBJ2-3 and V is TRBV7-9, with D maybe TRBD2 (7 bases). CDR3 length equals 14 residues. CDR1 SEHNR and CDR2 FQNEAQ come from the germline V gene (reference sequence). V was pared by 8 bases and J by 3 bases, with 15 bases between. The DNA for the CDR3 is TGTGCCAGCCGGGGGGCTTTTAAGACAGATACGCAGTATTTT. Translated, it gives CASRGAFKTDTQYF.

The chain recombines TRBV5-1 with TRBJ2-2; TRBD2 agrees at 11 bases. There are 18 residues in the CDR3. V was clipped by 3 bases and J by 6 bases; unmatched bases: 13. Germline CDR1 is SGHRS and CDR2 is YFSETQ. DNA for the CDR3: TGCGCCAGCAGCTCTTACCCCCTTAGCGGGGGGGCAGCCGGGGAGCTGTTTTTT. Its translation: CASSSYPLSGGAAGELFF.

J is TRBJ2-7 and V is TRBV29-1, with D maybe TRBD1 (5 bases). The germline V gene has CDR1 SQVTM and CDR2 ANQGSEA. The V end was cut by 5 bases, the J end by 3 bases, with 11 bases between. This CDR3 region has 12 residues. CDR3 in amino acids: CSVLGRDYEQYF. Here the CDR3 DNA reads TGCAGCGTTCTTGGCAGGGACTACGAGCAGTACTTC.

The chain carries TRBV27 and TRBJ1-4, with D tentatively TRBD1 (6 bases). The germline gives CDR1 MNHEY, CDR2 SMNVEV (reference sequence). The CDR3 sequence is 15 residues long. Trimming left V 0 bases short and J 1 base short, with 6 bases between. The CDR3 sequence is CASSLSTGTNEKLFF. The DNA for the CDR3 is TGTGCCAGCAGTTTATCGACAGGAACTAATGAAAAACTGTTTTTT.